The 5 T cell receptor beta chains given below trace back to one sample, sequenced in a study of T cells expressing NK-cell markers. TCRdb re-called the 5' RACE reads and shows each CDR3 protein once, DNA omitted. The sample totals over 150,000 distinct CDR3 sequences. Sequencing was performed on blood T cells: a sorted CD56 or NKG2C T cell subset, CD4+ or CD8+ T cells, or bulk PBMC T cells (not recorded which). Receptors originate from a woman aged 50 to 65 in good health.

The rearrangement links TRBV29-1 to TRBJ2-1; TCRdb returns TRBD2, unconfirmable since there is no DNA. CDR1 is SQVTM, CDR2 ANQGSEA, per germline. This CDR3 spans 14 amino acids. The CDR3 is CSGRATVSYNEQFF.

The chain employs TRBV6-6 and TRBJ2-2; TCRdb outputs TRBD2, but without DNA this stays unchecked. This CDR3 comprises 14 residues. Germline CDR1 is MNHNY and CDR2 is SVGAGI (reference sequence). The CDR3: CASSWTGPTGELFF.

This sequence joins TRBV29-1 and TRBJ2-1. CDR1 and CDR2 (germline): SQVTM, ANQGSEA. The CDR3 runs 14 residues. CDR3 sequence: CSVLSASSYNEQFF.

V is TRBV6-5 and J is TRBJ2-5; TCRdb selects TRBD1, and the lack of DNA leaves this call unchecked. The germline V gene has CDR1 MNHEY and CDR2 SVGAGI. CDR3 length: 17 amino acids. The CDR3 loop reads CASSYGRRGTPQETQYF.

The V gene is TRBV18, the J gene TRBJ2-1; the D call of TRBD2 rests on TCRdb alone, since no DNA is present to check it. The germline V gene has CDR1 KGHSH and CDR2 LQKENI. The CDR3 loop spans 15 amino acids. The chain's CDR3 is CASSPELRDSNEQFF.